This TCR beta chain was sequenced during a study of early T cells in non-severe SARS-CoV-2 infection. One entry per CDR3 protein, called by TCRdb with MiXCR from the 5' RACE reads. Among about 40,000 distinct CDR3 sequences listed, 4.7% were seen once. In its sample, this clonotype was seen a few times. V lost 0 bases and J 7 bases, leaving 18 bases between the germline ends. The CDR3 is 16 amino acids. The germline V gene encodes CDR1 DFQATT and CDR2 SNEGSKA (reference sequence). This sequence originates from an adult who was a healthcare worker with PCR-confirmed SARS-CoV-2 infection or an uninfected control (not recorded which). Material for sequencing was whole blood. This chain uses TRBV20-1 with TRBJ2-2; TRBD2 is a possible D gene (6 bases). The DNA of the CDR3 is TGCAGTGCTAGAGATTTTAGCGAGCGGAGGGACGGGGAGCTGTTTTTT. Translated: CSARDFSERRDGELFF.